The 26 T cell receptor beta chains listed next were all sequenced from one sample in a study of CD4 and CD8 cells across lung adenocarcinoma regions. TCRdb re-called the PCR reads through MiXCR, storing one row per CDR3 protein. Of roughly 10,000 distinct CDR3 sequences detected, roughly 50% appear once; the ten largest clones hold less than 20%. Sample: CD4+ T cells from the center of a lung tumor. The receptors were sampled from a male donor with lung adenocarcinoma. The CD4 and CD8 labels of this study may be unreliable.

The count of this clonotype is one. DNA for the CDR3: TGTGCCAGCAGCATACAGGGTTCTGGGGCCTACGAGCAGACTTTC. It specifies CASSIQGSGAYEQTF. The genes are TRBV6-1 and TRBJ2-6; weak D call: TRBD1 (6 bases). Trimming stripped 6 bases from V and 18 bases from J, with 27 bases between. From germline, CDR1 is MNHNS and CDR2 SASEGT. This CDR3 contains 15 residues.

As regards this clonotype: A read error may produce the germline difference seen at one junction end. V is TRBV27 and J is TRBJ2-3; 11 bases are shared with TRBD2. The V gene's germline CDR1 is MNHEY and CDR2 SMNVEV (reference sequence). This CDR3 comprises 10 residues. The CDR3 here is CASGPSGGLF. For the CDR3, the DNA is TGTGCCAGCGGCCCTAGCGGGGGGCTCTTC.

On this clonotype itself: The germline gene is not matched at one end of the junction; a read error may be the cause. V is TRBV7-6 and J is TRBJ1-6, with 8 bases lining up with TRBD1. CDR1 is SGHVS and CDR2 is FNYEAQ in the germline V gene. The CDR3 is made up of 13 amino acids. The CDR3 DNA sequence: TGTGCCAGCAGCTTACAGGGGGCCTACGAGCAGTACTTT. Translating gives CASSLQGAYEQYF.

This chain connects TRBV27 to TRBJ2-5; D unclear. Deletions cut 3 bases from V and 7 bases from J, with 24 bases between. The CDR3 contains 17 residues. Per the germline V gene, CDR1 is MNHEY and CDR2 is SMNVEV (reference sequence). The chain's CDR3 is CASSFASVGPTRGTQYF. The CDR3 region has the DNA TGTGCCAGCAGTTTCGCGTCAGTTGGCCCTACGAGAGGGACCCAGTACTTC.

CDR3 in amino acids: CASTDFRTGEETQYF. The CDR3 region has the DNA TGTGCCAGCACTGATTTCCGGACAGGGGAAGAGACCCAGTACTTC. This chain connects TRBV27 to TRBJ2-1; 9 bases align to TRBD1. Gene TRBJ2-5 matches the end of the DNA better, so the J call may be wrong. Germline CDR1 and CDR2: MNHEY and SMNVEV (reference sequence). There are 15 residues in the CDR3.

This clonotype was seen ten or more times. CDR3 nucleotide sequence: TGTGCCAGCAGTCGGGGTTGGGAGCAGTACTTC. Amino acids: CASSRGWEQYF. V is TRBV6-2 or TRBV6-3 and J is TRBJ2-1, with D possibly being TRBD2 (5 bases). The end of the DNA aligns better with TRBJ2-7, so the J call may be wrong. The CDR3 is 11 residues long. The germline gives CDR1 MNHEY, CDR2 SVGEGT.

The rearrangement links TRBV27 to TRBJ2-5; the D gene could be TRBD1 or TRBD2 (6 bases each). The length of the CDR3 is 14 residues. V lost 6 bases and J 0 bases, leaving 11 bases between the germline ends. CDR1 MNHEY and CDR2 SMNVEV come from the germline V gene (reference sequence). The DNA of the CDR3 is TGTGCCAGCAGCGGGGGCCGTGACCAAGAGACCCAGTACTTC. Encoded protein: CASSGGRDQETQYF.

Worth noting for this clonotype: A junction end diverges from the germline sequence, so it may reflect a read error. This chain joins TRBV10-3 and TRBJ2-3, with 7 bases fitting TRBD2. The CDR3 loop spans 15 amino acids. Germline CDR1 reads ENHRY; CDR2 reads SYGVKD. The chain's CDR3 is CAGGEGGRGQDTQYF. DNA of the CDR3: TGTGCCGGGGGGGAGGGTGGCCGGGGCCAAGATACCCAGTATTTT.

This chain connects TRBV12-3 or TRBV12-4 to TRBJ2-1; TRBD2 agrees at 11 bases. With 7 bases clipped from V and 3 bases from J, the junction kept 14 bases outside the gene matches. This CDR3 is 18 amino acids long. In nucleotides, the CDR3 is TGTGCCAGCACCGCCGGGACTAGCGGATCTCTTTTCTACAATGAGCAGTTCTTC. Its protein product is CASTAGTSGSLFYNEQFF.

The chain recombines TRBV6-1 with TRBJ1-2; D is perhaps TRBD1 (5 bases). Germline-derived CDR1 and CDR2 are MNHNS and SASEGT. V was cut by 3 bases and J by 7 bases, with 18 bases left in between. The CDR3 runs to 15 residues. CDR3 DNA: TGTGCCAGCAGTGAGGTGGGACCGGGGATGGGTGGCTACACCTTC. It codes for CASSEVGPGMGGYTF.

The rearrangement uses TRBV6-1 and TRBJ2-5; tentative D call: TRBD2 (6 bases). The J call is in doubt because the DNA end fits TRBJ2-7 better. The CDR3 spans 14 residues. Per germline, CDR1 MNHNS and CDR2 SASEGT. The CDR3 sequence is CASHLRAGRYEQYF. CDR3 bases: TGTGCCAGCCACCTCCGTGCGGGACGGTACGAGCAGTACTTC.

On this clonotype: Likely a read error: the CDR3 ends without its conserved phenylalanine or tryptophan. CDR3 amino acids: CASSAEQGARGEQYS. The DNA of the CDR3 is TGTGCCAGCAGTGCAGAACAGGGGGCTCGGGGGGAGCAGTACTCC. The chain links TRBV6-1 to TRBJ2-1; 9 nucleotides agree with TRBD1. The J call may be in error: the DNA end matches TRBJ2-7 better. This CDR3 comprises 15 residues. Germline lookup yields CDR1 MNHNS and CDR2 SASEGT.

As for this clonotype: An end of the junction differs from the germline gene, which may be a read error. V gene TRBV7-6 combines with J gene TRBJ2-3, with D possibly called TRBD1 or TRBD2 (5 bases each). Germline V CDR1 and CDR2: SGHVS, FNYEAQ. The CDR3 loop spans 17 amino acids. The CDR3 here is CASSLVSGLAAKHTQYF. The CDR3 nucleotides read TGTGCCAGCAGCTTAGTCTCGGGGCTGGCTGCAAAACATACTCAGTATTTT.

The chain couples TRBV14 to TRBJ1-1, with 9 bases identical to TRBD1. V lost 3 bases, J lost 0 bases, and 11 bases stayed unmatched. The germline V gene has CDR1 SGHDN and CDR2 FVKESK. The CDR3 sequence is 18 residues long. The chain's CDR3 is CASSHRDRVHPLNTEAFF. CDR3 nucleotide sequence: TGTGCCAGCAGCCACCGGGACAGGGTACACCCATTGAACACTGAAGCTTTCTTT.

This clonotype was picked up one time. The chain links TRBV6-1 to TRBJ2-5, with D tentatively TRBD1 (5 bases). From germline, CDR1 is MNHNS and CDR2 SASEGT. This CDR3 has 16 amino acids. Trimming cost V 6 bases and J 0 bases, with 17 bases left between them. The CDR3 spells CASRGLGFPDQETQYF. CDR3 in DNA: TGTGCCAGCAGGGGGCTCGGGTTCCCGGACCAAGAGACCCAGTACTTC.

The J gene is TRBJ2-6, the V gene TRBV6-5; tentatively, D is TRBD2 (5 bases). The DNA end is more similar to TRBJ2-5, so the J call may be wrong. CDR3 length: 16 amino acids. Germline V gene data show CDR1 as MNHEY and CDR2 as SVGAGI. The CDR3 spells CASSYRRLARVETQYF. The CDR3 DNA reads TGTGCCAGCAGTTACCGGCGGCTAGCAAGGGTGGAGACCCAGTACTTC.

The CDR3 coding sequence is TGTGCCAGCAGCGTCTCAAGCGGGAGGGGGTACGAGCAGTACTTC. Translation gives CASSVSSGRGYEQYF. This chain uses TRBV6-1 with TRBJ2-1; 10 bases fit TRBD2. The end of the DNA fits TRBJ2-7 better, so the J call may be wrong. There are 15 residues in the CDR3. Germline V gene lookup returns CDR1 MNHNS and CDR2 SASEGT.

In regard to this clonotype: Its ends do not fully match the called genes, so a read error is possible. The J gene is TRBJ2-6, the V gene TRBV6-1; TRBD1 is a possible D gene (5 bases). Germline CDR1 is MNHNS and CDR2 is SASEGT. The CDR3 is 17 amino acids. The CDR3 sequence: CASSSPSQHPGANVLTF. The CDR3 nucleotides are TGTGCCAGCAGCAGTCCCTCACAGCACCCTGGGGCCAACGTCCTGACCTTC.

This clonotype was observed a handful of times. The CDR3 loop is CASSYDLRGGEQFF. CDR3 nucleotide sequence: TGTGCCAGCAGTTACGACCTCAGAGGCGGGGAGCAGTTCTTC. The rearrangement links TRBV6-5 to TRBJ2-1; possibly TRBD2 for D (5 bases). Trimming stripped 2 bases from V and 10 bases from J, with 15 bases between. Germline loops: CDR1 MNHEY, CDR2 SVGAGI. This CDR3 region has 14 residues.

This chain connects TRBV6-1 to TRBJ1-1; D possibly corresponds to TRBD1 (5 bases). Trimming took off 6 bases at V and 0 bases at J, with 11 bases between the two ends. Germline V gene sequence: CDR1 MNHNS, CDR2 SASEGT. This CDR3 has 14 amino acids. The CDR3 region has the DNA TGTGCCAGCAGAGAAACAGGAATGAACACTGAAGCTTTCTTT. Translating it yields CASRETGMNTEAFF.

This clonotype was picked up one time. Germline is not matched at one junction end, which may reflect a read error. The genes are TRBV10-3 and TRBJ2-4; D is tentatively TRBD1 or TRBD2 (5 bases each). The CDR3 length is 16 residues. The germline CDR1 and CDR2 sequences are ENHRY and SYGVKD. CDR3 protein: CASSESGLWAKNTQYF. DNA for the CDR3: TGTGCGAGCAGCGAGTCGGGGCTTTGGGCCAAAAACACTCAGTACTTC.

V is TRBV7-6 and J is TRBJ2-3; 9 bases line up with TRBD2. Germline V gene sequence: CDR1 SGHVS, CDR2 FNYEAQ. The CDR3 spans 17 residues. V dropped 0 bases and J dropped 6; count of bases not matched to a gene: 10. The CDR3 nucleotides are TGTGCCAGCAGCTTAGCGGTGGCGGGGGGGAGCGGGGATACGCAGTATTTT. Protein: CASSLAVAGGSGDTQYF.

The chain uses TRBV6-5 and TRBJ2-1; tentative D call: TRBD1 (6 bases). The J call could be wrong; TRBJ2-5 is a better fit for the DNA end. The CDR3 length is 16 residues. In germline, CDR1 is MNHEY, CDR2 SVGAGI. CDR3 nucleotide sequence: TGTGCCAGCAGTTACTCGGGGTCCTCAGGGGAAGAGACCCAGTACTTC. Protein: CASSYSGSSGEETQYF.

Remarks on this clonotype: The junction shows a germline mismatch at one end, possibly a read error. The chain links TRBV10-1 to TRBJ2-5, with TRBD2 as a possible D gene (7 bases). The CDR3 consists of 14 residues. Germline values: CDR1 WNHNN, CDR2 SYGVQD (reference sequence). Written as DNA, the CDR3 is TGCGCGGACTTGGGGGGGCGTGACCAAGACACCCAGTACTTC. This codes for CADLGGRDQDTQYF.

This chain connects TRBV6-1 to TRBJ2-1, with D perhaps matching TRBD2 (5 bases). The CDR3 extends over 13 amino acids. CDR1 and CDR2 (germline): MNHNS, SASEGT. Trimming pared 7 bases from V and 2 bases from J, leaving 9 bases between. The CDR3 nucleotides are TGTGCCAGCATCTCCGGGGCCTACAATGAGCAGTTCTTC. Its protein is CASISGAYNEQFF.

The chain uses TRBV27 and TRBJ1-1, with 9 bases that match TRBD1. The V gene's germline CDR1 is MNHEY and CDR2 SMNVEV (reference sequence). With 4 bases clipped from V and 11 bases from J, the junction kept 8 bases outside the gene matches. The CDR3 consists of 13 residues. The CDR3 DNA reads TGTGCCAGCAGTTCGACAGGGGGGTTGCGGGCTTTCTTT. Translating it yields CASSSTGGLRAFF.